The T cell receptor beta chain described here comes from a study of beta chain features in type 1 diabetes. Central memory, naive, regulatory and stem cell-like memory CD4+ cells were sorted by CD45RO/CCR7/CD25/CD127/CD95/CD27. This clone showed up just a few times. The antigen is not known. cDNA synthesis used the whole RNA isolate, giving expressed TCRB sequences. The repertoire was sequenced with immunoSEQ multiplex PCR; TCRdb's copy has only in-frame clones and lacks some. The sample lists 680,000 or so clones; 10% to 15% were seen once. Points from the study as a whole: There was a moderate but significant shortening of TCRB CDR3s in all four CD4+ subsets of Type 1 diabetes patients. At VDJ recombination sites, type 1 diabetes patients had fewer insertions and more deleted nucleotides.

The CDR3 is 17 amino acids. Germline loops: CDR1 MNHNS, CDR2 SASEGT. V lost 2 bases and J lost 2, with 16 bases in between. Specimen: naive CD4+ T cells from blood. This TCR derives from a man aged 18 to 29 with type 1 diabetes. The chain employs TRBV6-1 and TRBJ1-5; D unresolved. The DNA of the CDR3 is TGTGCCAGCAGTGAAAACTTGGTGAAAGGAGGCAATCAGCCCCAGCATTTT. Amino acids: CASSENLVKGGNQPQHF.